This TCR beta chain was found in a study of T cells in Graves' hyperthyroidism and ophthalmopathy. Trimming removed 2 bases from V and 8 bases from J; junction bases left unmatched: 11. From germline, CDR1 is SGHDN and CDR2 FVKESK. The CDR3 has 16 amino acids. In this sample, this clonotype turned up many times. The investigators amplified TCR beta CDR3 regions from RNA transcripts. Using the HTBI primer set, a first-round RT-PCR was run on the TCR CDR3. TCRdb re-called the multiplex PCR reads with MiXCR, one entry per CDR3 protein. The repertoire consists of around 250,000 distinct CDR3 sequences, with around 17% occurring once and the leading ten covering around 30%.

The TCR sequence derives from a woman aged 18-30 years with Graves' ophthalmopathy. The sequencing input was blood. The V gene is TRBV14, the J gene TRBJ2-1, with 8 positions matching TRBD2. CDR3 region: CASSQMVTSGGDEQFF. In DNA, the CDR3 is TGTGCCAGCAGCCAAATGGTAACTAGCGGTGGTGATGAGCAGTTCTTC.